The T cell receptor (beta chain) under discussion was sequenced for a study of immune heterogeneity within non-small cell lung tumors. Regarding the study as a whole: The study found that local T-cell clonality correlated moderately but significantly with local tumor mutational burden (R roughly 0.3). Recurrence of identical dominant CDR3 beta clonotypes was observed across intrapatient tumor sites, concomitant with site-unique high-frequency clones.

This clonotype was seen at least ten times. Its antigen is unidentified. Bulk tumor gDNA, 450 to 650 ng per sample, served as the TCR template. Doctors removed several biopsies from each primary tumor during surgery, keeping them far apart. Newly diagnosed with untreated non-small cell lung cancer, the patients underwent curative surgery. Non-small cell lung cancer patients, newly diagnosed and having surgery with curative intent, served as donors. It was a multiplex PCR that amplified TCR beta CDR3, with 32 V and 13 J primers. TCRdb re-called the multiplex PCR reads with MiXCR, one entry per CDR3 protein. The table shows 12,000 or so distinct CDR3 sequences, with 25% to 30% occurring only once. The receptor comes from a man aged 45 to 65 with non-small cell lung cancer. Material: lung tumor tissue.

CDR3 bases: TGTGCCAGCAGCTTAAGGTTAGCGGGAGGTCGGACAGATACGCAGTATTTT. Encoded protein: CASSLRLAGGRTDTQYF. The V and J genes are TRBV7-8 and TRBJ2-3; 10 nucleotides align to TRBD2. Germline V CDR1 and CDR2: SGHVS, FQNEAQ. The CDR3 extends over 17 amino acids. Trimming removed 2 bases from V and 3 bases from J; junction bases left unmatched: 8.